This TCR beta chain was captured by sequencing in a study of blood T cell repertoires in COVID-19. Looking at the study overall: From the United States, Italy and Spain came samples of acute and convalescent COVID-19. Sources were T cells, B-cell-depleted T cells, or PBMCs; the material itself was cDNA or gDNA.

V was clipped by 0 bases and J by 8 bases, with 14 bases between them. The CDR3 sequence is 16 residues long. CDR1 LGHNA and CDR2 YSLEER come from the germline V gene. In the source study's methods: Amplification from reference gene primers served as the basis for estimated nucleated cell counts. Sequencing used immunoSEQ multiplex PCR; TCRdb keeps in-frame clones, though not all of them. V, J and clone size were drawn from that table, and D and trimming were deduced from the DNA. Counted here are about 19,000 clones, 70% to 90% occurring once; the ten biggest clones make up around a sixth. This sequence was found in a man between 65 and 85 years old with acute or convalescent COVID-19. The rearrangement links TRBV4-3 to TRBJ1-6; tentatively, D is TRBD1 (5 bases). The sequenced sample was peripheral blood. CDR3: CASSQDLERGYSPLHF. CDR3 nucleotide sequence: TGCGCCAGCAGCCAAGATCTAGAACGGGGGTATTCACCCCTCCACTTT.